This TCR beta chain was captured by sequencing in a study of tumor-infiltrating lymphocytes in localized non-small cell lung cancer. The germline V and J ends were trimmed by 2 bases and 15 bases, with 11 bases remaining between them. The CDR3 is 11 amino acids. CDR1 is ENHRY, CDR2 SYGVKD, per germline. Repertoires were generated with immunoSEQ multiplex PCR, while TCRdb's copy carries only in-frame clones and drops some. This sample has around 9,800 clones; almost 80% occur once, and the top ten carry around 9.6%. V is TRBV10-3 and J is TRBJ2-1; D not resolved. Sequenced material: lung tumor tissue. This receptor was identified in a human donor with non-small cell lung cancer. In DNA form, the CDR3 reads TGTGCCATCAGTGAGGGCTATGGCATGTTCTTC. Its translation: CAISEGYGMFF.